Detailed here is one TCR beta chain. This CDR3 has 15 residues. The V gene lost 0 bases and the J gene lost 5 bases, with 11 bases spanning the gap. Germline loops: CDR1 SGHKS, CDR2 YYEKEE (reference sequence). These data are taken from a study of PD-1 blockade in classical Hodgkin lymphoma. All trial patients relapsed after autologous stem cell transplantation. Assay: immunoSEQ multiplex PCR; the TCRdb copy retains only in-frame clones and omits some. The profile shows tens of thousands of clones, approximately 90% of them singletons. This sequence originates from a human donor with classical Hodgkin lymphoma. Sequenced here: peripheral blood mononuclear cells (PBMCs), sampled at baseline. This chain uses TRBV5-5 with TRBJ2-2; no definite D call. CDR3 DNA: TGTGCCAGCAGCTTGGGGGTTCCTTGGACCGGGGAGCTGTTTTTT. This sequence encodes CASSLGVPWTGELFF.